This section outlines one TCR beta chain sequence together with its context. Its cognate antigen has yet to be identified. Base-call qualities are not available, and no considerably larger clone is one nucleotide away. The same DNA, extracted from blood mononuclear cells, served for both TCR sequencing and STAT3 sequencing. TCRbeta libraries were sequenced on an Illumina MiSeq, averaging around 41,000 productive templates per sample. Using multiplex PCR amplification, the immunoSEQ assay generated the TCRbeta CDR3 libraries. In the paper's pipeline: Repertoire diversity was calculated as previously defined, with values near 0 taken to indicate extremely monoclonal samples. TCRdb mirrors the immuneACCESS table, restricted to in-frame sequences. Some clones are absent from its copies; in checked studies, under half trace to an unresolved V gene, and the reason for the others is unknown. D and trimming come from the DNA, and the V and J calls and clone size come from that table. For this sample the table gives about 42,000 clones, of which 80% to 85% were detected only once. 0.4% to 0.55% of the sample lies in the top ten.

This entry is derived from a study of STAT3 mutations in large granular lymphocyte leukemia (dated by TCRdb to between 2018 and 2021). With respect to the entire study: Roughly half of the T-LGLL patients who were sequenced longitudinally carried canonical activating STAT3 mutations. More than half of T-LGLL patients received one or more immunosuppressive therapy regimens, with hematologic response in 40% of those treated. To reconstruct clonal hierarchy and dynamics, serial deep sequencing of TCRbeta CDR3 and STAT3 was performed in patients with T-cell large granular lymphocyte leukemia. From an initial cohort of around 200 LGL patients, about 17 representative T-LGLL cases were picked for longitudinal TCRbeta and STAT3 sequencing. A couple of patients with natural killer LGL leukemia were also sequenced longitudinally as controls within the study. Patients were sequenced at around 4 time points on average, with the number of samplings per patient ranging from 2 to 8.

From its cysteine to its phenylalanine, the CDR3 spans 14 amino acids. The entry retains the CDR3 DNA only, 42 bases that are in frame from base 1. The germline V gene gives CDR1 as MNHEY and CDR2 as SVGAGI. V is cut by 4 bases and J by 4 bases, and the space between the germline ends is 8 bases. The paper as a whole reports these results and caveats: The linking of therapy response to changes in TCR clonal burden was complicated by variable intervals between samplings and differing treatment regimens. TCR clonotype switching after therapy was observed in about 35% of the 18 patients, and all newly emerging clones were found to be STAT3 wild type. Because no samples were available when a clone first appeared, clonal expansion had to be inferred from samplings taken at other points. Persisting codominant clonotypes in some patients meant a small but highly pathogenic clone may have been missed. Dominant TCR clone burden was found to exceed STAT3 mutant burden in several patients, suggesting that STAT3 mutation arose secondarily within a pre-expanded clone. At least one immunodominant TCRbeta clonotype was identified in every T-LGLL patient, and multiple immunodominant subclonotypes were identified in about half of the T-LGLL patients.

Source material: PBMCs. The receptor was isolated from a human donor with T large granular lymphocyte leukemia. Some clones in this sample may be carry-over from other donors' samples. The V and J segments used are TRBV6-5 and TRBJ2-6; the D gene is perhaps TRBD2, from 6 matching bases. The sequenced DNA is TGTGCCAGCAGTTCCACTAGCGGGGCCAACGTCCTGACTTTC. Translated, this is CASSSTSGANVLTF.